This T cell receptor (beta chain) derives from a study of blood T cells in healthy people across ages. Primed by a sample-barcoded 5' primer and a J-beta primer mix, a second PCR proceeded for roughly 6 to 12 cycles. In TCRdb, the 5' RACE reads were re-called with MiXCR into one record per CDR3 protein. The sample lists fewer than 900,000 distinct CDR3 sequences; under 40% were seen once. V was shortened by 3 bases and J by 5 bases, with 17 bases between the two germline ends. CDR3 length: 15 amino acids. Germline lookup yields CDR1 SGHRS and CDR2 YFSETQ. This clonotype has only a few counts. This chain uses TRBV5-1 with TRBJ1-1, with a possible D match to TRBD1 (5 bases). This clonotype was obtained from a man younger than 35 in good health. The sample taken for sequencing was blood. The CDR3 DNA sequence: TGCGCCAGCAGCTCCGCTTCTCGGGGGGGAACTGAAGCTTTCTTT. This sequence encodes CASSSASRGGTEAFF. The variable domain in full, with the rest retrieved from reference TRBV5-1 and TRBJ1-1, is KAGVTQTPRYLIKTRGQQVTLSCSPISGHRSVSWYQQTPGQGLQFLFEYFSETQRNKGNFPGRFSGRQFSNSRSEMNVSTLELGDSALYLCASSSASRGGTEAFFGQGTRLTVV.